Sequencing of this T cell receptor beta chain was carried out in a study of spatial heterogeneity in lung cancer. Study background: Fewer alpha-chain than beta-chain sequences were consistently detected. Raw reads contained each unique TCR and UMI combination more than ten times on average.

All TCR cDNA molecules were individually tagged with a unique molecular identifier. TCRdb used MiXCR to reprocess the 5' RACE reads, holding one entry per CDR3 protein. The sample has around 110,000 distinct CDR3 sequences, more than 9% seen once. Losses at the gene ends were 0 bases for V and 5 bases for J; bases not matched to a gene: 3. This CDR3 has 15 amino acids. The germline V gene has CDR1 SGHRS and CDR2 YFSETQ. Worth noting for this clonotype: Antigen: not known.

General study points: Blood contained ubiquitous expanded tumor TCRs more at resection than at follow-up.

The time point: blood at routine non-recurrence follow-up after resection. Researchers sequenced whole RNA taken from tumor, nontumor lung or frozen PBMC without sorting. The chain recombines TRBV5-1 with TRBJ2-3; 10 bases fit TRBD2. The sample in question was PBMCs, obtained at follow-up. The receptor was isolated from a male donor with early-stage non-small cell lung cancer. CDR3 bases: TGCGCCAGCAGCTTGGCGGCTAGCGGGGGAGATACGCAGTATTTT. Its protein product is CASSLAASGGDTQYF.